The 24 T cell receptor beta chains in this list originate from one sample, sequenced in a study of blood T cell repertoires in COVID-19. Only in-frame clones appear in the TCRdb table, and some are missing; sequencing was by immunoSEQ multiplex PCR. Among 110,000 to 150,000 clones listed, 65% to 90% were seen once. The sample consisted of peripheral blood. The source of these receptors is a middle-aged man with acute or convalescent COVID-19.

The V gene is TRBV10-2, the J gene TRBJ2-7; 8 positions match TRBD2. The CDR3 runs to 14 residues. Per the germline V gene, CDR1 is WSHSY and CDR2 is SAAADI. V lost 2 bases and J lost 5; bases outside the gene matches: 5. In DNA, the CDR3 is TGCGCCAGCAGTGAGACTAGCGGAGGGGACGAGCAGTACTTC. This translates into CASSETSGGDEQYF.

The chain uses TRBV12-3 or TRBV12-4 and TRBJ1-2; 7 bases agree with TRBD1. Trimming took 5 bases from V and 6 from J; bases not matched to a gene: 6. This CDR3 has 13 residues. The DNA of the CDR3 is TGTGCCAGCAGTCCGACAGGGCAGCATGGCTACACCTTC. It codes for CASSPTGQHGYTF.

CDR3 protein: CASSVPGTGDEQYF. The DNA of the CDR3 is TGTGCCAGCAGCGTACCGGGGACAGGGGACGAGCAGTACTTC. This rearrangement joins TRBV28 to TRBJ2-7, with 10 nucleotides matching TRBD1. V lost 6 bases and J lost 5; bases outside the gene matches: 7. The CDR3 spans 14 residues. The germline V gene has CDR1 MDHEN and CDR2 SYDVKM.

The CDR3 region is CASSEAAAGRREQYF. As DNA, the CDR3 is TGTGCCAGCAGTGAAGCGGCGGCAGGGCGGCGAGAGCAGTACTTC. The chain joins TRBV6-1 to TRBJ2-7; a weak D match, TRBD1 (5 bases). V was cut by 0 bases and J by 7 bases, with 16 bases left in between. The CDR3 is 15 residues long. Germline lookup yields CDR1 MNHNS and CDR2 SASEGT.

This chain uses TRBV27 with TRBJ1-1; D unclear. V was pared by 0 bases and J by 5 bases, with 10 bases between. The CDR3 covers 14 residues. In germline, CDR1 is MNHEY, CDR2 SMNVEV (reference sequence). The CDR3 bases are TGTGCCAGCAGTTTATCGAGTCCGACAACTGAAGCTTTCTTT. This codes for CASSLSSPTTEAFF.

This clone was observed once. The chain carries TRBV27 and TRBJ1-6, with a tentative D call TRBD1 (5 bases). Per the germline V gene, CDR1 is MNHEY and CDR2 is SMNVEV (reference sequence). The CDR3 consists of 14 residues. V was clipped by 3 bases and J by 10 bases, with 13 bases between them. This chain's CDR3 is CASSFFQGGSPLHF. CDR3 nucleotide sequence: TGTGCCAGCAGTTTTTTCCAGGGAGGCTCACCCCTCCACTTT.

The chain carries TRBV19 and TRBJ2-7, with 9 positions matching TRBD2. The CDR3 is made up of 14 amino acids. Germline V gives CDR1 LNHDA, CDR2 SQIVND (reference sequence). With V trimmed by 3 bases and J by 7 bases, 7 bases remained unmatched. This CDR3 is CASSMGTSLREQYF. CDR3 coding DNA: TGTGCCAGTAGTATGGGGACTAGCTTGAGGGAGCAGTACTTC.

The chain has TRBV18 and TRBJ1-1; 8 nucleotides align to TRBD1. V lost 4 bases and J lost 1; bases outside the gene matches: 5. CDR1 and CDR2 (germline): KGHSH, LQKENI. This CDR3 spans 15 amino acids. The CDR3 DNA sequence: TGTGCCAGCTCACTAACCGGGACAGGGAACACTGAAGCTTTCTTT. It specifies CASSLTGTGNTEAFF.

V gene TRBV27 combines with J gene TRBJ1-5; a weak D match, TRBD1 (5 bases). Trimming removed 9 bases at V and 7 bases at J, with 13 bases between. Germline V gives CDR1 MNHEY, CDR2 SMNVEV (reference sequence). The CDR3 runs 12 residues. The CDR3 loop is CARYRLGQPQHF. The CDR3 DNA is TGTGCCAGATACAGGCTCGGGCAGCCCCAGCATTTT.

In DNA, the CDR3 is TGTGCCAGCAGCTTTACAGGGCCTAGCACAGATACGCAGTATTTT. Amino acids: CASSFTGPSTDTQYF. V usage is TRBV7-9 and J usage is TRBJ2-3; D may be TRBD1 (6 bases). Trimming left V 3 bases short and J 0 bases short, with 10 bases between. The germline CDR1 and CDR2 sequences are SEHNR and FQNEAQ (reference sequence). The CDR3 extends over 15 amino acids.

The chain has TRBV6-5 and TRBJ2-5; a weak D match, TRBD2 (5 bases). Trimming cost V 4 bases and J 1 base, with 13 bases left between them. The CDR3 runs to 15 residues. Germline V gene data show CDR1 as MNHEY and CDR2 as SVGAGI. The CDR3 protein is CASSWVGVSQETQYF. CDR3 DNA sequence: TGTGCCAGCAGTTGGGTGGGAGTCTCCCAAGAGACCCAGTACTTC.

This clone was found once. CDR3 nucleotides: TGTGCCAGCTCCGGGGACTCCCTATACTACGAGCAGTACTTC. This gives the protein CASSGDSLYYEQYF. This sequence joins TRBV6-5 and TRBJ2-7; a weak D match, TRBD2 (6 bases). The V end lost 8 bases, the J end lost 3 bases, and 17 bases lay between the germline ends. The germline V gene has CDR1 MNHEY and CDR2 SVGAGI. The CDR3 covers 14 residues.

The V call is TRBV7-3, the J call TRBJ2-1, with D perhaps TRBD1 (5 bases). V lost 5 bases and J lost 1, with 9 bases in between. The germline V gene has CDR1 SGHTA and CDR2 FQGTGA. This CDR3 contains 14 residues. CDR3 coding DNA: TGTGCCAGCAGCCAGGGTCCTTCCTACAATGAGCAGTTCTTC. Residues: CASSQGPSYNEQFF.

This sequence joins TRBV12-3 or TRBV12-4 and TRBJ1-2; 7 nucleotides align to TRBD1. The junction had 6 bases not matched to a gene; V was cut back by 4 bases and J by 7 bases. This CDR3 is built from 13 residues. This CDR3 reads CASSWDSTGGYTF. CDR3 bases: TGTGCCAGCAGTTGGGACAGCACCGGTGGCTACACCTTC.

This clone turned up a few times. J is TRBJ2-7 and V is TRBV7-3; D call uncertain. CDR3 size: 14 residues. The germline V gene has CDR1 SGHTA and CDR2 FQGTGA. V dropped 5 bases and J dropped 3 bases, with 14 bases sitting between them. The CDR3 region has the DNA TGTGCCAGCAGCCCGGGTGGGTTACACTACGAGCAGTACTTC. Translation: CASSPGGLHYEQYF.

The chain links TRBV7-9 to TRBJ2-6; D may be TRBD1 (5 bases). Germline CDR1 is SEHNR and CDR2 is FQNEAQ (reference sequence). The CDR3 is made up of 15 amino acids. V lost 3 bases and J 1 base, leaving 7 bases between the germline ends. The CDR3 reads CASSLTVSGANVLTF. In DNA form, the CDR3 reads TGTGCCAGCAGCTTGACAGTTTCTGGGGCCAACGTCCTGACTTTC.

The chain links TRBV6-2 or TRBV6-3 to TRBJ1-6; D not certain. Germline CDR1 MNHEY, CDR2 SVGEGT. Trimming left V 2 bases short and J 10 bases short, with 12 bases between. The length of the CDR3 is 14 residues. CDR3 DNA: TGTGCCAGCAGTTACCACCCAAGGAGGTCACCCCTCCACTTT. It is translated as CASSYHPRRSPLHF.

The CDR3 DNA is TGTGCCAGCAGCCAAGCCCCCAGGGTTTACGAGCAGTACTTC. Translating it yields CASSQAPRVYEQYF. The rearrangement joins TRBV3-1 (or the pseudogene TRBV3-2) to TRBJ2-7, with D possibly matching TRBD1 (5 bases). This CDR3 spans 14 amino acids. Between the trimmed V and J ends, which lost 1 base and 4 bases, there was a span of 11 bases. The germline V gene has CDR1 LGHDT and CDR2 YNNKEL (reference sequence).

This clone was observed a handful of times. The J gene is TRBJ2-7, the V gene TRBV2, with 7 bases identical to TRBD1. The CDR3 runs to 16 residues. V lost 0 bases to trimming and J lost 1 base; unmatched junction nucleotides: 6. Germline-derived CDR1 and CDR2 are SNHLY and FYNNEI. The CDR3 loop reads CASSEAQGTASYEQYF. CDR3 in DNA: TGTGCCAGCAGTGAAGCGCAAGGGACAGCTTCCTACGAGCAGTACTTC.

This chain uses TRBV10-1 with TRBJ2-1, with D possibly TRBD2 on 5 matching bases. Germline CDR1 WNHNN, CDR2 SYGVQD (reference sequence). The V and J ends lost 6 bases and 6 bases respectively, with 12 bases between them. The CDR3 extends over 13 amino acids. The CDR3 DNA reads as TGCGCCAGCAGCGTTCGGGGAAGCAATGAGCAGTTCTTC. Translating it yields CASSVRGSNEQFF.

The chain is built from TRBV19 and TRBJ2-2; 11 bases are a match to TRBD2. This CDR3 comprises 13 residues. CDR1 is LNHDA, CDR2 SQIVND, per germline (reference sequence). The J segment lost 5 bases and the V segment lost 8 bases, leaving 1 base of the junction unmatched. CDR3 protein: CASRLAGTGELFF. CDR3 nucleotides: TGTGCCAGTCGACTAGCGGGGACCGGGGAGCTGTTTTTT.

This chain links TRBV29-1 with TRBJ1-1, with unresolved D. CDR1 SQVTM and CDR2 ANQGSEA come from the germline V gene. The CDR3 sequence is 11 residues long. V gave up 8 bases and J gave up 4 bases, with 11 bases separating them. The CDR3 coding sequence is TGCAGCTATCTATCGGTCACTGAAGCTTTCTTT. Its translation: CSYLSVTEAFF.

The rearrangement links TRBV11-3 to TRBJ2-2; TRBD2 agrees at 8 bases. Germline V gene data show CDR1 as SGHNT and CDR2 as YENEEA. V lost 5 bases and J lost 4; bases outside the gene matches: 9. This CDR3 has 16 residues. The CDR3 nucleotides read TGTGCCAGCAGCCCACGGGGGGGTCAGAGCACCGGGGAGCTGTTTTTT. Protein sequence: CASSPRGGQSTGELFF.

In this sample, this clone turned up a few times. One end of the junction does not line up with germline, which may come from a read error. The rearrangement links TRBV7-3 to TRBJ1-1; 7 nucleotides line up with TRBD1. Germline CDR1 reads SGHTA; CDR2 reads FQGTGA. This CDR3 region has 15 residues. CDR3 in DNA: TGTGCCAGCAGCTCCGACAGGGTCCGGAACGCTGAAGCTTTCTTT. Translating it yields CASSSDRVRNAEAFF.